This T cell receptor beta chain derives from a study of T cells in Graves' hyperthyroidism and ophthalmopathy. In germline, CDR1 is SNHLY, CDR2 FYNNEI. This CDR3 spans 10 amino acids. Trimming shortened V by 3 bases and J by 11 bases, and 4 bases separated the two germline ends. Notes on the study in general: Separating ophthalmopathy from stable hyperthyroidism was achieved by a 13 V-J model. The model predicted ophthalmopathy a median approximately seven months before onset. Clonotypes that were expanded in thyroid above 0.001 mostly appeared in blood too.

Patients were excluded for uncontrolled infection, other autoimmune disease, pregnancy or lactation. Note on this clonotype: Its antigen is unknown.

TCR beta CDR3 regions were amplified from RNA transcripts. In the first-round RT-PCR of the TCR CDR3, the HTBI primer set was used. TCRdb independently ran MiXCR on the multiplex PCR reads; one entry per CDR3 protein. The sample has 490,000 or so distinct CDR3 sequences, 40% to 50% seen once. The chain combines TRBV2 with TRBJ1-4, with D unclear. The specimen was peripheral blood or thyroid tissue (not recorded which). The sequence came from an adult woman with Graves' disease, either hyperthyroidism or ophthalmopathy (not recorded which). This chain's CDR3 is CASSDAKLFF. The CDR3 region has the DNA TGTGCCAGCAGTGACGCTAAACTGTTTTTT.